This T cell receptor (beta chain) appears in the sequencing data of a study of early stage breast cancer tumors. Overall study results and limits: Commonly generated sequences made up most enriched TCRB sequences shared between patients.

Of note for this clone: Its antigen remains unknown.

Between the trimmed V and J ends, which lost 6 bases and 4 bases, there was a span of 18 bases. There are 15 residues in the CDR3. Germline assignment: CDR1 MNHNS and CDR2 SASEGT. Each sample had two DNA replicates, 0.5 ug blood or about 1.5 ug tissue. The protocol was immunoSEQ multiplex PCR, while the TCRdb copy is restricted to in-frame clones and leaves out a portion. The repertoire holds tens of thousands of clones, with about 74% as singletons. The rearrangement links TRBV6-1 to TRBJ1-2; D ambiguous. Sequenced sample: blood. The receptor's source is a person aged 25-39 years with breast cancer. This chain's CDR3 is CASRLSGLGGYGYTF. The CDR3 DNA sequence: TGTGCCAGCAGGTTGAGCGGACTTGGTGGCTATGGCTACACCTTC.